These 30 T cell receptor beta chains share one sample of origin, sequenced in a study of response to subunit inactivated influenza vaccine. TCRdb used MiXCR to reprocess the RT-PCR reads, holding one entry per CDR3 protein. The repertoire consists of 250,000 to 350,000 distinct CDR3 sequences, with roughly 22% occurring once and the leading ten covering approximately 10%. The specimen comprised PBMCs from blood, sampled approximately 20 months after vaccination. The origin of the receptors is a man aged 50 to 69 who received an inactivated influenza vaccine.

Only a few counts were recorded for this clonotype. Relative to the germline gene, one junction end is altered; a read error may explain this. The gene calls are TRBV5-1 and TRBJ1-5; no reliable D call. The CDR3 has 14 amino acids. Germline V lookup: CDR1 SGHRS, CDR2 YFSETQ. For the CDR3, the DNA is TGCGCCAGCAGCTTGGAAGGCGGCGATCAGCTCCAGCATTTT. This gives the protein CASSLEGGDQLQHF. The full variable domain, its missing parts supplied by reference TRBV5-1 and TRBJ1-5, is KAGVTQTPRYLIKTRGQQVTLSCSPISGHRSVSWYQQTPGQGLQFLFEYFSETQRNKGNFPGRFSGRQFSNSRSEMNVSTLELGDSALYLCASSLEGGDQLQHFGDGTRLSIL.

The chain combines TRBV12-3 or TRBV12-4 with TRBJ1-2, with D unclear. The ends were cut back, 1 base at V and 8 bases at J, with 14 bases in the middle. The CDR3 runs to 14 residues. DNA of the CDR3: TGTGCCAGCAGTTTAGATCGGGTAAGAAGAGGCTACACCTTC. Translated, it gives CASSLDRVRRGYTF.

The chain is built from TRBV9 and TRBJ1-2; D is unclear. The CDR3 extends over 14 amino acids. The germline V gene has CDR1 SGDLS and CDR2 YYNGEE. The V and J ends lost 3 bases and 2 bases respectively, with 11 bases between them. The CDR3 DNA is TGTGCCAGCAGCGCAAGGGAATTGAACTATGGCTACACCTTC. As protein: CASSARELNYGYTF. Filled out from reference TRBV9 and TRBJ1-2, the complete variable domain reads DSGVTQTPKHLITATGQRVTLRCSPRSGDLSVYWYQQSLDQGLQFLIQYYNGEERAKGNILERFSAQQFPDLHSELNLSSLELGDSALYFCASSARELNYGYTFGSGTRLTVV.

In its sample, this clonotype was seen a few times. The chain carries TRBV9 and TRBJ2-7, with a possible D match to TRBD2 (6 bases). Germline V gene data show CDR1 as SGDLS and CDR2 as YYNGEE. This CDR3 is 14 amino acids long. V dropped 0 bases and J dropped 1 base, with 8 bases sitting between them. This CDR3 is CASSVGDSSYEQYF. The CDR3 DNA reads TGTGCCAGCAGCGTAGGGGACTCTTCCTACGAGCAGTACTTC.

In its sample, this clonotype was seen a few times. The rearrangement links TRBV29-1 to TRBJ1-1, with TRBD1 as a possible D gene (5 bases). Deletions cut 3 bases from V and 10 bases from J, with 15 bases between. Per germline, CDR1 SQVTM and CDR2 ANQGSEA. This CDR3 is 12 amino acids long. The CDR3 DNA reads as TGCAGCGTTGATTTGGCGGGGGGATTAGCTTTCTTT. It yields the protein CSVDLAGGLAFF.

The chain is built from TRBV5-6 and TRBJ1-4; D possibly corresponds to TRBD1 (5 bases). Germline CDR1 is SGHDT and CDR2 is YYEEEE. The V end lost 4 bases, the J end lost 8 bases, and 15 bases lay between the germline ends. The CDR3 extends over 14 amino acids. This CDR3 reads CASSLQGVGEKLFF. The CDR3 region has the DNA TGTGCCAGCAGCCTTCAGGGAGTTGGAGAAAAACTGTTTTTT.

This clonotype was seen a few times. V usage is TRBV12-3 or TRBV12-4 and J usage is TRBJ1-6; D call uncertain. CDR3 length: 12 residues. V lost 6 bases and J lost 7, with 7 bases in between. This CDR3 reads CASSYRNSPLHF. CDR3 bases: TGTGCCAGCAGCTACCGGAATTCACCCCTCCACTTT.

V usage is TRBV18 and J usage is TRBJ1-4; TRBD1 might be the D (5 bases). The germline V and J ends were trimmed by 3 bases and 8 bases, with 13 bases remaining between them. The CDR3 is made up of 14 amino acids. Germline V lookup: CDR1 KGHSH, CDR2 LQKENI. The CDR3 nucleotides are TGTGCCAGCTCACCCCGGGGCCGAGGAGAAAAACTGTTTTTT. Translated, it gives CASSPRGRGEKLFF.

This clonotype was detected a few times. The chain employs TRBV12-3 or TRBV12-4 and TRBJ1-3; 8 positions agree with TRBD1. The V segment lost 3 bases and the J segment 2 bases; nucleotides outside the gene matches: 6. The CDR3 extends over 16 amino acids. CDR3 coding DNA: TGTGCCAGCAGTTTTGATTCACAGGGGGCTGGAAACACCATATATTTT. This sequence encodes CASSFDSQGAGNTIYF.

This rearrangement joins TRBV19 to TRBJ2-3; 10 nucleotides agree with TRBD2. The CDR3 runs to 16 residues. V lost 2 bases to trimming and J lost 3 bases; unmatched junction nucleotides: 5. Germline V gives CDR1 LNHDA, CDR2 SQIVND (reference sequence). CDR3 loop: CASSILTSGATDTQYF. The DNA of the CDR3 is TGTGCCAGTAGTATACTTACTAGCGGGGCGACAGATACGCAGTATTTT.

In its sample, this clonotype was seen many times. The V and J genes are TRBV12-3 or TRBV12-4 and TRBJ1-1; D gene unclear. CDR3 length: 14 residues. The V end lost 6 bases, the J end lost 0 bases, and 11 bases lay between the germline ends. The CDR3 is CASSPRAMNTEAFF. In DNA form, the CDR3 reads TGTGCCAGCAGCCCGAGGGCCATGAACACTGAAGCTTTCTTT.

This clonotype is labeled as medium-sized. This chain joins TRBV12-3 or TRBV12-4 and TRBJ1-5, with 9 bases aligning to TRBD1. V lost 5 bases, J lost 6 bases, and 11 bases stayed unmatched. CDR3 length: 16 residues. The CDR3, as DNA: TGTGCCAGCAGTCCCGGGACAGGGCGTTCCCCTCAGCCCCAGCATTTT. Its protein is CASSPGTGRSPQPQHF.

This clonotype came up a few times. The chain combines TRBV7-2 with TRBJ1-1, with D possibly being TRBD1 (6 bases). Trimming cost V 5 bases and J 4 bases, with 20 bases left between them. Germline lookup yields CDR1 SGHTA and CDR2 FQGNSA. The CDR3 covers 16 residues. The CDR3 nucleotides are TGTGCCAGCAGCCCTCAGGGATGGGGGGCAGGCACTGAAGCTTTCTTT. This translates into CASSPQGWGAGTEAFF.

In this sample, this clonotype turned up a few times. V and J are TRBV27 and TRBJ2-7; a weak D match, TRBD2 (6 bases). Between the trimmed V and J ends, which lost 1 base and 3 bases, there was a span of 10 bases. Germline V gives CDR1 MNHEY, CDR2 SMNVEV (reference sequence). The CDR3 is made up of 14 amino acids. Here the CDR3 reads CASSLLGTVYEQYF. CDR3 nucleotide sequence: TGTGCCAGCAGTTTATTAGGGACTGTCTACGAGCAGTACTTC.

This clonotype occurred a few times. In DNA form, the CDR3 reads TGTGCCAGCAGCGTAGTGAACACCCAGAACGCTTTCTTT. Residues: CASSVVNTQNAFF. The V and J genes are TRBV9 and TRBJ1-1; no firm D call. Germline V gene lookup returns CDR1 SGDLS and CDR2 YYNGEE. The CDR3 is made up of 13 amino acids. Trimming took 0 bases from V and 11 from J, leaving 14 bases between them.

The chain carries TRBV3-1 and TRBJ1-2; tentative D call: TRBD1 (5 bases). The germline V gene encodes CDR1 LGHDT and CDR2 YNNKEL (reference sequence). Trimming took 1 base from V and 4 from J, leaving 10 bases between them. This CDR3 region has 14 residues. Here the CDR3 reads CASSQARAGYGYTF. The CDR3 DNA is TGTGCCAGCAGCCAAGCCAGGGCGGGCTATGGCTACACCTTC. The entire variable domain, with the rest obtained from reference TRBV3-1 and TRBJ1-2, is as follows: DTAVSQTPKYLVTQMGNDKSIKCEQNLGHDTMYWYKQDSKKFLKIMFSYNNKELIINETVPNRFSPKSPDKAHLNLHINSLELGDSAVYFCASSQARAGYGYTFGSGTRLTVV.

This clonotype was seen a few times. The V gene is TRBV7-9, the J gene TRBJ2-3, with D hard to call. Trimming shortened V by 6 bases and J by 4 bases, and 20 bases separated the two germline ends. The CDR3 is 16 residues long. The germline gives CDR1 SEHNR, CDR2 FQNEAQ (reference sequence). The CDR3 DNA is TGTGCCAGCAGTCCCGGACCTTTGATCCTCGCAGATACGCAGTATTTT. Amino acids: CASSPGPLILADTQYF.

This clonotype was recorded many times. The CDR3 DNA follows: TGCGCCAGCAGCTTGGGTACGGGGCGTAGGACTGAAGCTTTCTTT. It specifies CASSLGTGRRTEAFF. J is TRBJ1-1 and V is TRBV5-1, with D maybe TRBD1 (5 bases). Germline CDR1 is SGHRS and CDR2 is YFSETQ. V was trimmed by 0 bases and J by 5 bases, leaving 14 bases between them. The CDR3 totals 15 residues.

This clonotype has a handful of counts. One junction end disagrees with the germline gene, perhaps due to a read error. V gene TRBV6-1 combines with J gene TRBJ2-5; D might be TRBD1 or TRBD2, each matching 5 bases. The CDR3 totals 15 residues. CDR1 and CDR2 (germline): MNHNS, SASEGT. The CDR3 here is CAINLGLSRGEAQYF. CDR3 nucleotide sequence: TGTGCCATCAACCTAGGACTGTCGAGGGGAGAGGCCCAGTACTTC.

The chain recombines TRBV7-2 with TRBJ1-6; D unresolved. The CDR3 runs to 15 residues. Trimming shortened V by 5 bases and J by 8 bases, and 16 bases separated the two germline ends. The germline V gene has CDR1 SGHTA and CDR2 FQGNSA. The CDR3 protein is CASSPETFRHSPLHF. For the CDR3, the DNA is TGTGCCAGCAGCCCTGAGACATTCCGTCATTCACCCCTCCACTTT.

This clonotype was counted a single time. V usage is TRBV5-1 and J usage is TRBJ2-5, with D hard to call. Germline lookup yields CDR1 SGHRS and CDR2 YFSETQ. V lost 7 bases, J lost 2 bases, and 9 bases lay in between. The CDR3 is 12 amino acids. The CDR3 DNA is TGCGCCAGCGGCCAGAATCAAGAGACCCAGTACTTC. As protein: CASGQNQETQYF.

The chain has TRBV25-1 and TRBJ2-5, with TRBD1 matching over 8 bases. Trimming cost V 3 bases and J 4 bases; bases outside gene matches: 4. This CDR3 is built from 14 residues. Per the germline V gene, CDR1 is MGHDK and CDR2 is SYGVNS. CDR3 region: CASSDQGAGETQYF. CDR3 DNA: TGTGCCAGCAGTGATCAGGGGGCAGGAGAGACCCAGTACTTC.

V gene TRBV6-5 combines with J gene TRBJ2-5; D is tentatively TRBD1 or TRBD2 (5 bases each). Germline CDR1 reads MNHEY; CDR2 reads SVGAGI. With 0 bases removed from V and 3 bases from J, the gap between germline ends came to 8 bases. The CDR3 is made up of 14 amino acids. The CDR3 here is CASSYSRGKETQYF. CDR3 nucleotide sequence: TGTGCCAGCAGTTACTCGAGGGGAAAAGAGACCCAGTACTTC.

The genes are TRBV7-9 and TRBJ2-5; D remains ambiguous. The CDR3 is 13 residues long. Deletions cut 4 bases from V and 5 bases from J, with 11 bases between. Looked up from germline, CDR1 is SEHNR and CDR2 is FQNEAQ (reference sequence). The CDR3 DNA reads TGTGCCAGCAGCTACACCTGGGCGGAGACCCAGTACTTC. This translates into CASSYTWAETQYF. The entire variable domain, with the rest obtained from reference TRBV7-9 and TRBJ2-5, is as follows: DTGVSQNPRHKITKRGQNVTFRCDPISEHNRLYWYRQTLGQGPEFLTYFQNEAQLEKSRLLSDRFSAERPKGSFSTLEIQRTEQGDSAMYLCASSYTWAETQYFGPGTRLLVL.

This chain joins TRBV4-2 and TRBJ2-1; 12 bases fit TRBD2. The CDR3 spans 16 residues. CDR1 is LGHNA, CDR2 YNFKEQ, per germline. J gave up 7 bases and V 0 bases, and 4 bases lay outside the gene matches. The CDR3 DNA follows: TGTGCCAGCAGCCAAGATCTAGCGGGGGGGAGGAATGAGCAGTTCTTC. Protein: CASSQDLAGGRNEQFF.

The chain links TRBV4-3 to TRBJ2-1; unclear D gene. The CDR3 sequence is 14 residues long. V was trimmed by 2 bases and J by 6 bases, leaving 11 bases between them. Per the germline V gene, CDR1 is LGHNA and CDR2 is YSLEER. The CDR3 loop is CASSQLDVSNEQFF. CDR3 coding DNA: TGCGCCAGCAGCCAATTGGACGTCTCCAATGAGCAGTTCTTC.

This clonotype has just a few counts. J is TRBJ2-1 and V is TRBV29-1; D is unresolved. The CDR3 length is 16 residues. Per germline, CDR1 SQVTM and CDR2 ANQGSEA. V was cut by 4 bases and J by 0 bases, with 16 bases left in between. The CDR3 coding sequence is TGCAGCGTTGGACGCCCAGCTACAAGCTCCTACAATGAGCAGTTCTTC. It encodes CSVGRPATSSYNEQFF.

The chain couples TRBV3-1 to TRBJ1-1; D is undetermined. This CDR3 has 15 amino acids. Trimming stripped 4 bases from V and 4 bases from J, with 16 bases between. Germline V gives CDR1 LGHDT, CDR2 YNNKEL (reference sequence). The CDR3 coding sequence is TGTGCCAGCAGCCTTGTTTGGAGAGGCAGCACTGAAGCTTTCTTT. Encoded protein: CASSLVWRGSTEAFF.

The CDR3 protein is CASSIGVLNEQFF. The CDR3 region has the DNA TGTGCCAGTAGTATAGGGGTCCTTAATGAGCAGTTCTTC. V is TRBV19 and J is TRBJ2-1, with D hard to call. Trimming cost V 1 base and J 7 bases, with 8 bases left between them. The CDR3 has 13 residues. The V gene's germline CDR1 is LNHDA and CDR2 SQIVND (reference sequence).

This clonotype was seen a few times. The rearrangement uses TRBV6-5 and TRBJ1-5; TRBD1 matches 10 bases. Trimming took 2 bases from V and 4 from J; bases not matched to a gene: 2. The CDR3 is 15 residues long. The germline gives CDR1 MNHEY, CDR2 SVGAGI. This CDR3 is CASSYLGQGNQPQHF. CDR3 bases: TGTGCCAGCAGTTACCTGGGACAGGGGAATCAGCCCCAGCATTTT.